Included here is one T cell receptor beta chain sequence, with context. Its antigen remains unidentified. Researchers ran the assay at a deep level. Method: immunoSEQ multiplex PCR; TCRdb's copy keeps in-frame clones and lacks some. The data contain some 1.5 million clones, approximately 98% of them singletons. These data are taken from a study of shared clonotypes between healthy human individuals. Study findings and constraints: Though the depth was large, rarefaction showed that sorted-subset sequencing was incomplete. Generation of non-shared clonotypes was less probable than generation of clonotypes shared by all four donors. Sampling covered blood only; tissue repertoires likely differ.

CDR1 SGDLS and CDR2 YYNGEE come from the germline V gene. This CDR3 contains 17 residues. Germline trimming cut 1 base from V and 6 bases from J; bases unmatched to any gene: 13. Input material: naive CD4+ T cells sorted from blood. Noted subset: CD45RA+ positively selected. The chain is built from TRBV9 and TRBJ2-3; 8 nucleotides agree with TRBD2. The clonotype originates from a man aged 25 to 45 in good health. In DNA form, the CDR3 reads TGTGCCAGCAGCGTATTACCGGGTAGCGGGATGACGGATACGCAGTATTTT. Translation gives CASSVLPGSGMTDTQYF. Drawing the rest from reference TRBV9 and TRBJ2-3, the complete variable domain is DSGVTQTPKHLITATGQRVTLRCSPRSGDLSVYWYQQSLDQGLQFLIQYYNGEERAKGNILERFSAQQFPDLHSELNLSSLELGDSALYFCASSVLPGSGMTDTQYFGPGTRLTVL.